The present entry profiles one T cell receptor beta chain with its context. Its matching antigen is unknown. The sample comes from a study of T cells after yellow fever vaccination. Generation of TCR cDNA used 5'RACE template switching (which added a universal primer site and UMIs). In TCRdb, the 5' RACE reads were re-called with MiXCR into one record per CDR3 protein. The table includes 500,000 to 700,000 distinct CDR3 sequences, under 25% detected once. Study outcomes and limitations: The secondary response was weaker but peaked faster, day 5 versus 15. Shared CD4/CD8 clonotypes were a small share, likely from convergent recombination. Contamination of FACS-sorted repertoires by abundant clonotypes from the bulk population could occur.

This TCR was recovered from a man under 40 who received the YFV17D yellow fever vaccine. Sequences were derived from PBMCs, sampled 15 days after the yellow fever booster vaccination.

CDR3 in amino acids: CASGAGYEQYF. The CDR3 DNA is TGTGCCAGCGGGGCAGGATACGAGCAGTACTTC. The V call is TRBV2, the J call TRBJ2-7, with D maybe TRBD1 (5 bases). Trimming removed 8 bases at V and 4 bases at J, with 9 bases between. The germline gives CDR1 SNHLY, CDR2 FYNNEI. The CDR3 covers 11 residues.